Described below is a single T cell receptor beta chain sequence and its context. This record belongs to a study of OX40 agonist ivuxolimab in advanced cancers. Clones were read by immunoSEQ multiplex PCR, and TCRdb kept only the in-frame ones, dropping some. Among some 77,000 clones listed, 70% to 90% were seen once. Germline V gene data show CDR1 as SGHKS and CDR2 as YYEKEE (reference sequence). This CDR3 is built from 13 residues. Trimming removed 3 bases at V and 1 base at J, with 8 bases between. This chain links TRBV5-5 with TRBJ2-7; D gene unclear. The source of this sequence is an adult with an advanced solid tumor such as melanoma, head and neck, liver or kidney cancer. Sequenced material: CD4+ or CD8+ T cells sorted from blood, taken in a trial of the OX40 agonist ivuxolimab. This CDR3 reads CASSWASSYEQYF. DNA for the CDR3: TGTGCCAGCAGCTGGGCCTCATCCTACGAGCAGTACTTC.